Listed below are T cell receptor beta chains from one sample, sequenced in a study of T cells in Graves' hyperthyroidism and ophthalmopathy. MiXCR, run by TCRdb on the multiplex PCR reads, gives a single entry per CDR3 protein. The sample has roughly 650,000 distinct CDR3 sequences, approximately 15% seen once. Sequencing was carried out using blood. Receptors were obtained from a woman in her forties with Graves' ophthalmopathy. CDR3s include the opening cysteine and the closing phenylalanine or tryptophan. D genes are given only for firm matches. A clone size is listed for some rows: how often the clone was seen (once, few, many), or a class if it is expanded.

D: TRBD2
size: many
J: TRBJ2-3
V: TRBV27
CDR3: CASSLRLLAGARSADTQYF
DNA: TGTGCCAGCAGTTTACGGTTGCTAGCGGGAGCCCGATCAGCTGATACGCAGTATTTT

D: -
size: many
J: TRBJ2-7
V: TRBV5-1
CDR3: CASSLGWGVSRSSYEQYF
DNA: TGCGCCAGCAGCTTGGGATGGGGTGTCTCAAGAAGCTCCTACGAGCAGTACTTC

D: -
size: -
J: TRBJ1-1
V: TRBV9
CDR3: CASSDKAPEAFF
DNA: TGTGCCAGCAGCGATAAGGCCCCTGAAGCTTTCTTT

D: TRBD2
size: -
J: TRBJ2-7
V: TRBV15
CDR3: CATSTILAGEQYF
DNA: TGTGCCACCAGCACCATACTAGCGGGCGAGCAGTACTTC

D: -
size: -
J: TRBJ1-3
V: TRBV20-1
CDR3: CSARVGHSGNTIYF
DNA: TGCAGTGCTAGAGTAGGGCACTCTGGAAACACCATATATTTT

D: -
size: many
J: TRBJ2-1
V: TRBV5-5
CDR3: CASSAAPGHYYNEQFF
DNA: TGTGCCAGCAGCGCGGCGCCGGGACACTACTACAATGAGCAGTTCTTC

D: -
size: many
J: TRBJ1-1
V: TRBV18
CDR3: CASSPSGRGPEAFF
DNA: TGTGCCAGCTCACCTTCGGGTCGGGGCCCTGAAGCTTTCTTT

D: TRBD2
size: many
J: TRBJ2-3
V: TRBV12-3/TRBV12-4
CDR3: CASSGSGTSGNGVTQYF
DNA: TGTGCCAGCAGTGGTTCCGGGACTAGCGGGAATGGAGTTACGCAGTATTTT

D: TRBD1
size: -
J: TRBJ2-7
V: TRBV6-8
CDR3: CASNRTGTGYYEQYF
DNA: TGTGCCAGCAACAGGACCGGGACAGGGTATTACGAGCAGTACTTC

D: -
size: -
J: TRBJ1-5
V: TRBV4-1
CDR3: CASSQDPEQPQHF
DNA: TGCGCCAGCAGCCAAGATCCGGAACAGCCCCAGCATTTT

D: -
size: many
J: TRBJ1-1
V: TRBV3-1
CDR3: CASSQVPGISEAFF
DNA: TGTGCCAGCAGCCAAGTACCCGGGATCTCTGAAGCTTTCTTT

D: -
size: many
J: TRBJ2-3
V: TRBV20-1
CDR3: CSARNPLGTDTQYF
DNA: TGCAGTGCTAGAAACCCCTTGGGCACAGATACGCAGTATTTT

D: -
size: many
J: TRBJ2-1
V: TRBV13
CDR3: CASSLWGDNEQFF
DNA: TGTGCCAGCAGCTTATGGGGCGACAATGAGCAGTTCTTC

D: TRBD1
size: -
J: TRBJ2-1
V: TRBV20-1
CDR3: CSASRDGTGAYNEQFF
DNA: TGCAGTGCTAGTAGGGACGGGACAGGGGCCTACAATGAGCAGTTCTTC

D: -
size: -
J: TRBJ2-1
V: TRBV5-4
CDR3: CASSLGDGEQFF
DNA: TGTGCCAGCAGCTTGGGAGACGGTGAGCAGTTCTTC

D: -
size: many
J: TRBJ1-4
V: TRBV20-1
CDR3: CSARDPDVRGDEKLFF
DNA: TGCAGTGCTAGAGATCCTGACGTCAGGGGTGATGAAAAACTGTTTTTT

D: -
size: many
J: TRBJ2-7
V: TRBV18
CDR3: CASSPATAAYEQYF
DNA: TGTGCCAGCTCACCAGCGACCGCCGCCTACGAGCAGTACTTC

D: TRBD2
size: many
J: TRBJ2-1
V: TRBV12-3/TRBV12-4
CDR3: CASRSGGYNEQFF
DNA: TGTGCCAGTCGTAGCGGGGGTTACAATGAGCAGTTCTTC

D: -
size: many
J: TRBJ2-7
V: TRBV3-1
CDR3: CASSQAAGAREQYF
DNA: TGTGCCAGCAGCCAAGCAGCAGGGGCGAGGGAGCAGTACTTC

D: TRBD2
size: many
J: TRBJ2-5
V: TRBV20-1
CDR3: CSAKGLAGGRPQETQYF
DNA: TGCAGTGCTAAGGGACTAGCGGGGGGGCGCCCTCAAGAGACCCAGTACTTC

D: -
size: -
J: TRBJ1-6
V: TRBV11-3
CDR3: CASSFGVPNSPLHF
DNA: TGTGCCAGCAGCTTCGGGGTTCCGAATTCACCCCTCCACTTT

D: -
size: few
J: TRBJ1-5
V: TRBV7-8
CDR3: CASSLEFRNQPQHF
DNA: TGTGCCAGCAGCTTAGAATTTCGCAATCAGCCCCAGCATTTT

D: -
size: many
J: TRBJ1-5
V: TRBV30
CDR3: CAWSGGSNQPQHF
DNA: TGTGCCTGGAGTGGCGGTAGCAATCAGCCCCAGCATTTT

D: TRBD1
size: many
J: TRBJ1-2
V: TRBV6-2/TRBV6-3
CDR3: CASLAGGRGYGYTF
DNA: TGTGCCAGTCTGGCAGGGGGCCGGGGCTATGGCTACACCTTC

D: TRBD1
size: many
J: TRBJ2-1
V: TRBV19
CDR3: CASSSTSLGTGSYNEQFF
DNA: TGTGCCAGTAGTAGTACTTCCCTAGGGACAGGGAGTTACAATGAGCAGTTCTTC

D: TRBD1
size: many
J: TRBJ2-7
V: TRBV11-1
CDR3: CASNKNRGYEQYF
DNA: TGTGCCAGCAATAAGAACAGGGGCTACGAGCAGTACTTC

D: -
size: -
J: TRBJ1-4
V: TRBV20-1
CDR3: CSARDGGRTNEKLFF
DNA: TGCAGTGCTAGAGATGGAGGACGGACTAATGAAAAACTGTTTTTT

D: TRBD2
size: few
J: TRBJ2-7
V: TRBV15
CDR3: CATSRDKASGRSYEQYF
DNA: TGTGCCACCAGCAGAGATAAGGCTAGCGGGCGCTCCTACGAGCAGTACTTC